Each of the 30 T cell receptor beta chains below was sequenced from the same sample in a study of blood T cell repertoires in COVID-19. Here immunoSEQ multiplex PCR was the method, and the copy in TCRdb shows in-frame clones only, minus some. This table has some 400,000 clones, roughly nine tenths appearing once. Sample: PBMCs or T cells enriched from blood (not recorded which). Source of these receptors: a man younger than 40 who had recovered from COVID-19.

The chain is built from TRBV2 and TRBJ2-4; the D gene is possibly TRBD1 (5 bases). V was shortened by 5 bases and J by 13 bases, with 12 bases between the two germline ends. This CDR3 has 11 amino acids. Germline values: CDR1 SNHLY, CDR2 FYNNEI. As DNA, the CDR3 is TGTGCCAGCAGTTCAGGGTTCATCCAGTACTTC. This encodes CASSSGFIQYF.

Worth noting for this clone: One end of the junction fails to match germline, which may point to a read error. This chain joins TRBV5-1 and TRBJ2-7, with D possibly being TRBD2 (5 bases). The CDR3 contains 15 residues. Per the germline V gene, CDR1 is SGHRS and CDR2 is YFSETQ. CDR3 coding DNA: TGCGCCAGCAGCATTAGTGGCCAGGACTCCCACGAGCAGTACTTC. Protein: CASSISGQDSHEQYF.

The count of this clone is one. The chain couples TRBV7-2 to TRBJ2-1; TRBD2 matches at 12 bases. The CDR3 loop spans 17 amino acids. The germline CDR1 and CDR2 sequences are SGHTA and FQGNSA. Trimming took 2 bases from V and 6 from J; bases not matched to a gene: 8. The CDR3 loop is CASSLILAGGPFNEQFF. The CDR3 bases are TGTGCCAGCAGCTTAATCCTAGCGGGAGGGCCTTTCAATGAGCAGTTCTTC. Complete variable domain (other parts from reference TRBV7-2 and TRBJ2-1): GAGVSQSPSNKVTEKGKDVELRCDPISGHTALYWYRQSLGQGLEFLIYFQGNSAPDKSGLPSDRFSAERTGGSVSTLTIQRTQQEDSAVYLCASSLILAGGPFNEQFFGPGTRLTVL.

This clone was seen more than once but under ten times. The chain combines TRBV5-1 with TRBJ1-6, with TRBD1 matching over 7 bases. Germline values: CDR1 SGHRS, CDR2 YFSETQ. This CDR3 has 16 amino acids. V trimming: 4 bases; J trimming: 10 bases; junction bases outside the gene matches: 14. Here the CDR3 reads CASSQEPTGRGSPLHF. CDR3 nucleotide sequence: TGCGCCAGCAGCCAAGAGCCGACAGGGCGGGGATCACCCCTCCACTTT. Based on the CDR3 plus reference TRBV5-1 and TRBJ1-6, the full variable domain is KAGVTQTPRYLIKTRGQQVTLSCSPISGHRSVSWYQQTPGQGLQFLFEYFSETQRNKGNFPGRFSGRQFSNSRSEMNVSTLELGDSALYLCASSQEPTGRGSPLHFGNGTRLTVT.

The chain carries TRBV19 and TRBJ1-1, with a weak D call TRBD1 (6 bases). Germline V gene sequence: CDR1 LNHDA, CDR2 SQIVND (reference sequence). The CDR3 has 18 amino acids. Between the trimmed V and J ends, which lost 5 bases and 4 bases, there was a span of 26 bases. The CDR3 DNA is TGTGCCAGTAGTCTCATCATTTGGGGAGGGGGAAGGGGCACTGAAGCTTTCTTT. Its protein product is CASSLIIWGGGRGTEAFF.

The CDR3 loop reads CAISRGSDQPQHF. The CDR3 nucleotides are TGTGCCATCAGTCGAGGGTCCGATCAGCCCCAGCATTTT. V usage is TRBV10-3 and J usage is TRBJ1-5; no clear D. Germline CDR1 ENHRY, CDR2 SYGVKD. CDR3 length: 13 residues. V lost 5 bases, J lost 5 bases, and 10 bases lay in between.

This clone was counted a single time. This chain joins TRBV6-5 and TRBJ2-7; no clear D gene. The CDR3 runs to 13 residues. Looked up from germline, CDR1 is MNHEY and CDR2 is SVGAGI. V was trimmed by 2 bases and J by 5 bases, leaving 10 bases between them. The CDR3 reads CASSYSEFNEQYF. Here the CDR3 DNA reads TGTGCCAGCAGTTACAGTGAGTTCAACGAGCAGTACTTC.

The rearrangement joins TRBV7-9 to TRBJ2-2, with 8 bases matching TRBD2. Germline V gives CDR1 SEHNR, CDR2 FQNEAQ (reference sequence). The V and J ends lost 4 bases and 7 bases, in that order; junction bases with no gene match: 8. CDR3 length: 15 residues. The CDR3 here is CASSSGSGSVGELFF. CDR3 sequence (DNA): TGTGCCAGCAGCTCAGGAAGCGGGAGTGTCGGGGAGCTGTTTTTT. The whole variable domain, filled in from reference TRBV7-9 and TRBJ2-2, reads DTGVSQNPRHKITKRGQNVTFRCDPISEHNRLYWYRQTLGQGPEFLTYFQNEAQLEKSRLLSDRFSAERPKGSFSTLEIQRTEQGDSAMYLCASSSGSGSVGELFFGEGSRLTVL.

The rearrangement uses TRBV18 and TRBJ2-7; D call uncertain. V was cut by 2 bases and J by 3 bases, with 14 bases left in between. The CDR3 is 15 amino acids. Germline lookup yields CDR1 KGHSH and CDR2 LQKENI. CDR3 coding DNA: TGTGCCAGCTCACCAAACCAGGTTGGAATCTACGAGCAGTACTTC. Amino acids: CASSPNQVGIYEQYF.

V usage is TRBV28 and J usage is TRBJ1-2, with TRBD1 matching 8 bases. Germline V gene data show CDR1 as MDHEN and CDR2 as SYDVKM. Trimming took 8 bases from V and 6 from J; bases not matched to a gene: 8. This CDR3 spans 13 amino acids. In DNA, the CDR3 is TGTGCCAGCCGCAGGGGGCCGGGAAATGGCTACACCTTC. The encoded protein is CASRRGPGNGYTF.

The chain combines TRBV6-5 with TRBJ1-2, with 7 bases aligning to TRBD1. Germline CDR1 is MNHEY and CDR2 is SVGAGI. The J segment lost 6 bases and the V segment lost 5 bases, leaving 9 bases of the junction unmatched. The CDR3 loop spans 14 amino acids. DNA of the CDR3: TGTGCCAGCAGTCCTAGGGGGCGTGCAGATGGCTACACCTTC. Protein sequence: CASSPRGRADGYTF.

This clone turned up a few times. V is TRBV3-1 (or the pseudogene TRBV3-2) and J is TRBJ2-7, with TRBD1 as a possible D gene (5 bases). Germline CDR1 LGHDT, CDR2 YNNKEL (reference sequence). The CDR3 has 15 residues. Between the trimmed V and J ends, which lost 0 bases and 1 base, there was a span of 10 bases. CDR3 protein: CASSQDPGASYEQYF. In DNA, the CDR3 is TGTGCCAGCAGCCAAGACCCTGGGGCGTCCTACGAGCAGTACTTC.

The chain uses TRBV5-1 and TRBJ1-3; no firm D call. The CDR3 has 15 residues. Trimming cost V 4 bases and J 0 bases, with 11 bases left between them. Germline V gives CDR1 SGHRS, CDR2 YFSETQ. Here the CDR3 reads CASSPPGNSGNTIYF. For the CDR3, the DNA is TGCGCCAGCAGCCCCCCGGGAAACTCTGGAAACACCATATATTTT.

The rearrangement uses TRBV5-1 and TRBJ2-1, with D perhaps matching TRBD2 (5 bases). The length of the CDR3 is 17 residues. Trimming removed 0 bases at V and 7 bases at J, with 20 bases between. The germline CDR1 and CDR2 sequences are SGHRS and YFSETQ. The DNA for the CDR3 is TGCGCCAGCAGCTTGGCCACGGGGTCAAGGTTTAGTAATGAGCAGTTCTTC. Protein: CASSLATGSRFSNEQFF.

The chain carries TRBV6-5 and TRBJ2-2, with D unresolved. V was trimmed by 6 bases and J by 7 bases, leaving 18 bases between them. The CDR3 spans 15 residues. CDR1 MNHEY and CDR2 SVGAGI come from the germline V gene. The CDR3 DNA sequence: TGTGCCAGCAGGGTCGCGATCCAATATAGCGGGGAGCTGTTTTTT. Amino acid sequence: CASRVAIQYSGELFF.

V and J are TRBV29-1 and TRBJ2-1, with 9 bases aligning to TRBD2. This CDR3 is built from 13 residues. The germline V gene has CDR1 SQVTM and CDR2 ANQGSEA. With V trimmed by 7 bases and J by 6 bases, 7 bases remained unmatched. The DNA of the CDR3 is TGCAGCGCAATTCCGCGGGAGGGCAATGAGCAGTTCTTC. The encoded protein is CSAIPREGNEQFF.

The chain has TRBV28 and TRBJ2-7, with 11 bases fitting TRBD2. The V gene end was trimmed by 4 bases and the J gene end by 9 bases; junction bases not matched to a gene: 8. The germline V gene has CDR1 MDHEN and CDR2 SYDVKM. This CDR3 spans 14 amino acids. DNA for the CDR3: TGTGCCAGCAGTTCCGGGACTAGCGGAGGCCGGCAGTACTTC. It specifies CASSSGTSGGRQYF.

CDR3 in DNA: TGTGCCATCAGTGAGTCGCCTAATCATGGCTACACCTTC. This sequence encodes CAISESPNHGYTF. The chain carries TRBV10-3 and TRBJ1-2; D uncertain. V was clipped by 0 bases and J by 6 bases, with 8 bases between them. From germline, CDR1 is ENHRY and CDR2 SYGVKD. The CDR3 contains 13 residues.

The chain employs TRBV6-4 and TRBJ2-7, with D maybe TRBD1 (6 bases). The CDR3 covers 14 residues. Trimming removed 6 bases from V and 0 bases from J, with 12 bases in between. Germline V gene sequence: CDR1 MRHNA, CDR2 SNTAGT. CDR3 in amino acids: CASSPTGSSYEQYF. The CDR3 DNA follows: TGTGCCAGCAGCCCTACAGGGAGCTCCTACGAGCAGTACTTC.

This chain joins TRBV5-4 and TRBJ1-5, with D perhaps matching TRBD1 (6 bases). From germline, CDR1 is SGHNT and CDR2 YYREEE (reference sequence). The CDR3 covers 15 residues. V gave up 4 bases and J gave up 4 bases, with 15 bases separating them. The CDR3: CASSEKKQGNQPQHF. In nucleotides, the CDR3 is TGTGCCAGCAGCGAAAAAAAACAGGGAAATCAGCCCCAGCATTTT. Looking up the rest from reference TRBV5-4 and TRBJ1-5 gives the full variable domain: ETGVTQSPTHLIKTRGQQVTLRCSSQSGHNTVSWYQQALGQGPQFIFQYYREEENGRGNFPPRFSGLQFPNYSSELNVNALELDDSALYLCASSEKKQGNQPQHFGDGTRLSIL.

The rearrangement uses TRBV7-9 and TRBJ2-1; 8 bases map to TRBD2. The CDR3 extends over 13 amino acids. V lost 6 bases and J lost 5; bases outside the gene matches: 3. Looked up from germline, CDR1 is SEHNR and CDR2 is FQNEAQ (reference sequence). The CDR3 DNA sequence: TGTGCCAGCAGGAAAGCGGGGGACAATGAGCAGTTCTTC. It encodes CASRKAGDNEQFF.

J is TRBJ1-3 and V is TRBV19; D remains unclear. Germline CDR1 and CDR2: LNHDA and SQIVND (reference sequence). V dropped 6 bases and J dropped 0 bases, with 9 bases sitting between them. The CDR3 consists of 14 residues. CDR3 nucleotides: TGTGCCAGTAGGCCGGGAGGCTCTGGAAACACCATATATTTT. Encoded protein: CASRPGGSGNTIYF.

The rearrangement joins TRBV30 to TRBJ2-4; TRBD1 agrees at 9 bases. The germline gives CDR1 GTSNPN, CDR2 SVGIG (reference sequence). The trim removed 8 bases at V and 4 bases at J, leaving 9 bases unmatched. This CDR3 contains 14 residues. The CDR3 coding sequence is TGTGCCGCCGGCTGGGACAGGGCTAAAAACATTCAGTACTTC. Protein: CAAGWDRAKNIQYF. Full variable domain (rest looked up from reference TRBV30 and TRBJ2-4): SQTIHQWPATLVQPVGSPLSLECTVEGTSNPNLYWYRQAAGRGLQLLFYSVGIGQISSEVPQNLSASRPQDRQFILSSKKLLLSDSGFYLCAAGWDRAKNIQYFGAGTRLSVL.

The chain combines TRBV9 with TRBJ1-6; perhaps TRBD1 as D (6 bases). CDR1 and CDR2 from the germline V gene are SGDLS and YYNGEE. The CDR3 is 14 amino acids. V was cut by 2 bases and J by 10 bases, with 13 bases left in between. The CDR3 loop is CASSVSTGLSPLHF. CDR3 in DNA: TGTGCCAGCAGCGTTTCGACAGGCTTGTCACCCCTCCACTTT.

The J gene is TRBJ1-2, the V gene TRBV24-1; the D gene is possibly TRBD1 (5 bases). V was cut by 7 bases and J by 7 bases, with 15 bases left in between. CDR1 is KGHDR and CDR2 is SFDVKD in the germline V gene. This CDR3 is built from 13 residues. Written as DNA, the CDR3 is TGTGCCACCAGCGAGCCGGGGGTGGGTGGCTACACCTTC. It encodes CATSEPGVGGYTF.

The V call is TRBV2, the J call TRBJ1-5; 7 positions match TRBD1. Looked up from germline, CDR1 is SNHLY and CDR2 is FYNNEI. The CDR3 sequence is 14 residues long. V shed 4 bases and J 5 bases; nucleotides not matched to a gene: 5. The DNA of the CDR3 is TGTGCCAGCAGTGGTGAACAGGGGCATCAGCCCCAGCATTTT. It codes for CASSGEQGHQPQHF.

This clone was detected only a few times. The rearrangement joins TRBV19 to TRBJ1-1; 7 nucleotides align to TRBD1. In germline, CDR1 is LNHDA, CDR2 SQIVND (reference sequence). Trimming removed 4 bases from V and 5 bases from J; junction bases left unmatched: 10. The CDR3 consists of 15 residues. The CDR3 is CASSKTGSGGTEAFF. CDR3 in DNA: TGTGCCAGTAGTAAGACAGGGAGTGGAGGAACTGAAGCTTTCTTT. Drawing the rest from reference TRBV19 and TRBJ1-1, the complete variable domain is DGGITQSPKYLFRKEGQNVTLSCEQNLNHDAMYWYRQDPGQGLRLIYYSQIVNDFQKGDIAEGYSVSREKKESFPLTVTSAQKNPTAFYLCASSKTGSGGTEAFFGQGTRLTVV.

The chain has TRBV6-5 and TRBJ1-1; D uncertain. The CDR3 is 13 residues long. Germline-derived CDR1 and CDR2 are MNHEY and SVGAGI. V dropped 2 bases and J dropped 2 bases, with 6 bases sitting between them. In DNA form, the CDR3 reads TGTGCCAGCAGTTACGCAGGTAACACTGAAGCTTTCTTT. It encodes CASSYAGNTEAFF.

J is TRBJ1-4 and V is TRBV28, with D perhaps matching TRBD1 (6 bases). V lost 5 bases and J lost 6, with 16 bases in between. The CDR3 is 15 residues long. Germline assignment: CDR1 MDHEN and CDR2 SYDVKM. The CDR3 nucleotides read TGTGCCAGCAGTATACAAAGGGGGGGGTATGAAAAACTGTTTTTT. This sequence encodes CASSIQRGGYEKLFF.

This clone has a single count. The chain joins TRBV7-8 to TRBJ2-7; 8 bases are a match to TRBD1. This CDR3 has 17 amino acids. Germline V gene data show CDR1 as SGHVS and CDR2 as FQNEAQ. V lost 0 bases, J lost 4 bases, and 11 bases stayed unmatched. CDR3 nucleotides: TGTGCCAGCAGCTTAGCGCCCTGGACAGGGTTTAAGTACGAGCAGTACTTC. Translation gives CASSLAPWTGFKYEQYF.